One sample yielded the 25 T cell receptor beta chains listed below, sequenced in a study of OX40 agonist ivuxolimab in advanced cancers. This table comes from immunoSEQ multiplex PCR, and its TCRdb copy is limited to in-frame clones, with some not included. The sample carries some 83,000 clones, more than 85% recorded once. This specimen consisted of CD4+ or CD8+ T cells sorted from blood, obtained in a trial of the OX40 agonist ivuxolimab. All receptors derive from an adult with an advanced solid tumor such as melanoma, head and neck, liver or kidney cancer.

The chain links TRBV9 to TRBJ1-2, with D tentatively TRBD1 (5 bases). Germline lookup yields CDR1 SGDLS and CDR2 YYNGEE. The CDR3 has 15 amino acids. Trimming took 3 bases from V and 0 from J, leaving 12 bases between them. The CDR3 coding sequence is TGTGCCAGCAGCGCCCCAGGGAGAGCTAACTATGGCTACACCTTC. Protein: CASSAPGRANYGYTF.

The V gene is TRBV15, the J gene TRBJ1-5; D not certain. Trimming removed 0 bases at V and 4 bases at J, with 1 base between. Germline-derived CDR1 and CDR2 are LNHNV and YYDKDF (reference sequence). This CDR3 spans 12 amino acids. The CDR3 is CATSRDNQPQHF. CDR3 nucleotides: TGTGCCACCAGCAGAGATAATCAGCCCCAGCATTTT.

The CDR3, as DNA: TGTGCCAGCAGTGAAGTAATACGAAGCTCCTACGAGCAGTACTTC. Translated, it gives CASSEVIRSSYEQYF. J is TRBJ2-7 and V is TRBV6-1; D gene uncertain. Germline V CDR1 and CDR2: MNHNS, SASEGT. The CDR3 loop spans 15 amino acids. The germline V and J ends were trimmed by 1 base and 0 bases, with 10 bases remaining between them.

This chain uses TRBV20-1 with TRBJ1-1; weak D call: TRBD1 (5 bases). Trimming left V 6 bases short and J 1 base short, with 6 bases between. The germline gives CDR1 DFQATT, CDR2 SNEGSKA (reference sequence). The length of the CDR3 is 11 residues. The CDR3 DNA follows: TGCAGTGCGGACACGAACACTGAAGCTTTCTTT. Translated: CSADTNTEAFF.

The chain is built from TRBV30 and TRBJ1-1; tentative D call: TRBD1 (5 bases). V was shortened by 0 bases and J by 1 base, with 12 bases between the two germline ends. Germline V lookup: CDR1 GTSNPN, CDR2 SVGIG (reference sequence). There are 15 residues in the CDR3. DNA for the CDR3: TGTGCCTGGAGTGTACTAGAGGGGTCGAACACTGAAGCTTTCTTT. It encodes CAWSVLEGSNTEAFF.

The gene calls are TRBV29-1 and TRBJ2-5; tentatively, D is TRBD1 or TRBD2 (5 bases each). CDR3 length: 13 amino acids. The V gene's germline CDR1 is SQVTM and CDR2 ANQGSEA. The ends were cut back, 4 bases at V and 1 base at J, with 10 bases in the middle. As DNA, the CDR3 is TGCAGCGTTGTCGGGGACCTCCAAGAGACCCAGTACTTC. This encodes CSVVGDLQETQYF.

This sequence joins TRBV13 and TRBJ1-1; TRBD1 matches 7 bases. The CDR3 extends over 14 amino acids. V trimming: 6 bases; J trimming: 0 bases; junction bases outside the gene matches: 4. Germline V gene data show CDR1 as PRHDT and CDR2 as FYEKMQ (reference sequence). DNA for the CDR3: TGTGCCAGCAGACAGGGGCACATGAACACTGAAGCTTTCTTT. Translated: CASRQGHMNTEAFF.

V is TRBV2 and J is TRBJ1-5; D unclear. V was clipped by 4 bases and J by 0 bases, with 10 bases between them. The CDR3 contains 15 residues. Germline V CDR1 and CDR2: SNHLY, FYNNEI. CDR3 DNA sequence: TGTGCCAGCAGTGCCTATTTTGATAGCAATCAGCCCCAGCATTTT. This sequence encodes CASSAYFDSNQPQHF.

This rearrangement joins TRBV14 to TRBJ2-6; D perhaps matches TRBD1 (6 bases). V gave up 6 bases and J gave up 0 bases, with 15 bases separating them. Germline V gene sequence: CDR1 SGHDN, CDR2 FVKESK. This CDR3 is 17 amino acids long. The DNA of the CDR3 is TGTGCCAGCAGTTACGGCAGGGGATACTCTGGGGCCAACGTCCTGACTTTC. Translating gives CASSYGRGYSGANVLTF.

The V and J genes are TRBV15 and TRBJ2-1; 8 bases agree with TRBD2. The CDR3 spans 15 residues. CDR1 is LNHNV, CDR2 YYDKDF, per germline (reference sequence). V lost 1 base to trimming and J lost 5 bases; unmatched junction nucleotides: 4. Here the CDR3 DNA reads TGTGCCACCAGCAGAGTGGCGGGGGGAAACAATGAGCAGTTCTTC. Protein product: CATSRVAGGNNEQFF.

The V call is TRBV19, the J call TRBJ2-1, with a possible D match to TRBD2 (5 bases). In germline, CDR1 is LNHDA, CDR2 SQIVND (reference sequence). Trimming removed 4 bases from V and 1 base from J, with 11 bases in between. The CDR3 loop spans 15 amino acids. CDR3 in amino acids: CASSTVLGSYNEQFF. The CDR3 coding sequence is TGTGCCAGTAGTACCGTACTAGGGTCCTACAATGAGCAGTTCTTC.

The chain joins TRBV9 to TRBJ2-3; 9 bases map to TRBD2. Germline lookup yields CDR1 SGDLS and CDR2 YYNGEE. This CDR3 region has 15 residues. The V gene end was trimmed by 4 bases and the J gene end by 0 bases; junction bases not matched to a gene: 3. The CDR3, as DNA: TGTGCCAGCAGCAGGAGCGGGGGGAGCACAGATACGCAGTATTTT. Protein sequence: CASSRSGGSTDTQYF.

V gene TRBV11-2 combines with J gene TRBJ2-7, with D perhaps TRBD1 (5 bases). V was shortened by 5 bases and J by 3 bases, with 20 bases between the two germline ends. Germline V CDR1 and CDR2: SGHAT, FQNNGV. This CDR3 contains 16 residues. The CDR3 reads CASSAVGEVSGYEQYF. The DNA of the CDR3 is TGTGCCAGCAGCGCGGTAGGGGAAGTCTCGGGCTACGAGCAGTACTTC. Supplemented by reference TRBV11-2 and TRBJ2-7, the full variable domain reads EAGVAQSPRYKIIEKRQSVAFWCNPISGHATLYWYQQILGQGPKLLIQFQNNGVVDDSQLPKDRFSAERLKGVDSTLKIQPAKLEDSAVYLCASSAVGEVSGYEQYFGPGTRLTVT.

V and J are TRBV30 and TRBJ1-3, with TRBD1 as a possible D gene (6 bases). The CDR3 sequence is 13 residues long. V was pared by 3 bases and J by 3 bases, with 9 bases between. The germline gives CDR1 GTSNPN, CDR2 SVGIG (reference sequence). The CDR3 here is CAWSTGNGNTIYF. The CDR3 bases are TGTGCCTGGAGCACAGGGAATGGAAACACCATATATTTT.

The V call is TRBV29-1, the J call TRBJ1-2; TRBD1 might be the D (5 bases). CDR3 length: 12 amino acids. Deletions cut 4 bases from V and 2 bases from J, with 8 bases between. Germline assignment: CDR1 SQVTM and CDR2 ANQGSEA. CDR3 nucleotides: TGCAGCGTTGTAGAGGGGAACTATGGCTACACCTTC. Translation: CSVVEGNYGYTF.

DNA for the CDR3: TGTGCCAGCAGCCAAGGTTACTACGAGCAGTACTTC. It specifies CASSQGYYEQYF. This chain uses TRBV14 with TRBJ2-7; D unresolved. Germline V gene data show CDR1 as SGHDN and CDR2 as FVKESK. CDR3 length equals 12 residues. Trimming removed 1 base at V and 3 bases at J, with 4 bases between.

This sequence joins TRBV10-1 and TRBJ2-5; 9 bases fit TRBD1. V dropped 0 bases and J dropped 2; count of bases not matched to a gene: 1. CDR1 and CDR2 from the germline V gene are WNHNN and SYGVQD (reference sequence). The CDR3 runs 15 residues. CDR3 nucleotides: TGCGCCAGCAGTGAGTCGACAGGGGGACAAGAGACCCAGTACTTC. This gives the protein CASSESTGGQETQYF.

This clone has just one count. The J gene is TRBJ2-1, the V gene TRBV15; no clear D. Between the trimmed V and J ends, which lost 0 bases and 7 bases, there was a span of 7 bases. CDR1 and CDR2 (germline): LNHNV, YYDKDF (reference sequence). This CDR3 has 13 amino acids. The CDR3 is CATSREAWNEQFF. CDR3 bases: TGTGCCACCAGCAGAGAAGCGTGGAATGAGCAGTTCTTC.

V usage is TRBV13 and J usage is TRBJ2-1; perhaps TRBD2 as D (5 bases). This CDR3 contains 15 residues. The germline V gene encodes CDR1 PRHDT and CDR2 FYEKMQ (reference sequence). V was shortened by 2 bases and J by 7 bases, with 15 bases between the two germline ends. In nucleotides, the CDR3 is TGTGCCAGCAGCTTATATCCCGAGGGCCGGAATGAGCAGTTCTTC. It encodes CASSLYPEGRNEQFF.

This clone was counted only a few times. The chain joins TRBV19 to TRBJ2-7; unclear D gene. CDR3 length: 11 amino acids. Trimming removed 8 bases from V and 4 bases from J, with 9 bases in between. The germline gives CDR1 LNHDA, CDR2 SQIVND (reference sequence). The CDR3 protein is CASSDSYEQYF. The CDR3 coding sequence is TGTGCCAGTTCTGATTCGTACGAGCAGTACTTC. Drawing the rest from reference TRBV19 and TRBJ2-7, the complete variable domain is DGGITQSPKYLFRKEGQNVTLSCEQNLNHDAMYWYRQDPGQGLRLIYYSQIVNDFQKGDIAEGYSVSREKKESFPLTVTSAQKNPTAFYLCASSDSYEQYFGPGTRLTVT.

The V gene is TRBV19, the J gene TRBJ2-4; 10 bases align to TRBD1. The CDR3 is made up of 15 amino acids. Germline loops: CDR1 LNHDA, CDR2 SQIVND (reference sequence). Trimming at V came to 3 bases and at J to 3 bases, leaving 2 bases not matched to a gene. DNA of the CDR3: TGTGCCAGTAGTATGACAGGGGGCAGCAAAAACATTCAGTACTTC. It encodes CASSMTGGSKNIQYF.

This chain links TRBV21-1 with TRBJ1-5; TRBD1 is taken as the D call from the table, unchecked against the DNA. TRBV21-1 is tagged as a pseudogene. This CDR3 has 17 residues. The CDR3 DNA sequence: TGTGCCAGCAGCAAATGTGAGGGGGTCTATAGCAATCAGCCCCAGCATTTT. Encoded protein: CASSKCEGVYSNQPQHF.

The chain uses TRBV5-6 and TRBJ2-7; the D is unclear. The V gene lost 0 bases and the J gene lost 5 bases, with 6 bases spanning the gap. Germline-derived CDR1 and CDR2 are SGHDT and YYEEEE. The CDR3 extends over 12 amino acids. CDR3 sequence: CASSLGRDEQYF. The CDR3 DNA follows: TGTGCCAGCAGCTTGGGAAGGGACGAGCAGTACTTC.

The V and J genes are TRBV6-6 and TRBJ2-7; D is unresolved. This CDR3 comprises 12 residues. From germline, CDR1 is MNHNY and CDR2 SVGAGI (reference sequence). Trimming shortened V by 4 bases and J by 4 bases, and 8 bases separated the two germline ends. The CDR3 nucleotides are TGTGCCAGCAGTTTAGGACGGTACGAGCAGTACTTC. Protein sequence: CASSLGRYEQYF.

The V call is TRBV18, the J call TRBJ1-2; D gene ambiguous. CDR3 size: 16 residues. CDR1 and CDR2 (germline): KGHSH, LQKENI. V lost 3 bases and J lost 4, with 18 bases in between. The CDR3 DNA follows: TGTGCCAGCTCACCCGAACCGGGCCGACCTATCTATGGCTACACCTTC. Its translation: CASSPEPGRPIYGYTF.